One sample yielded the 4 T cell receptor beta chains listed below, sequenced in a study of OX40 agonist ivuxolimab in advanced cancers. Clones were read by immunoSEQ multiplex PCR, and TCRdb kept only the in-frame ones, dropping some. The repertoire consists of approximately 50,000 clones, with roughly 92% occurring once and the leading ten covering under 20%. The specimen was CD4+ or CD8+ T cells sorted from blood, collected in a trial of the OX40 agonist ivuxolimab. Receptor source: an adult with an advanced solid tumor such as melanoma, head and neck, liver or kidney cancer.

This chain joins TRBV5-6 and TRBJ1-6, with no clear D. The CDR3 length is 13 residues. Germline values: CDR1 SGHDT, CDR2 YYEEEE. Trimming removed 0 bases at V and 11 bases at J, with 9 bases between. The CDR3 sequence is CASSLGRGPPLHF. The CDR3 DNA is TGTGCCAGCAGCTTGGGGCGGGGTCCACCCCTCCACTTT.

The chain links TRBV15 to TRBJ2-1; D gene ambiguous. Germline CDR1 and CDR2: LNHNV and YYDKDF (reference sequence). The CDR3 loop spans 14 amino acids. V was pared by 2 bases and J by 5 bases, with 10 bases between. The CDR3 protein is CATSRSRVNNEQFF. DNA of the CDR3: TGTGCCACCAGCAGATCCCGGGTGAACAATGAGCAGTTCTTC.

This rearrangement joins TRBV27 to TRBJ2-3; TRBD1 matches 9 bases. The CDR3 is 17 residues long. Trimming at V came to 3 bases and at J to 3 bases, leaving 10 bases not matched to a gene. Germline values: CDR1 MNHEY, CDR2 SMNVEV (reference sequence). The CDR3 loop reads CASSFTYRDRETDTQYF. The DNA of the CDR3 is TGTGCCAGCAGTTTCACCTACCGGGACAGGGAGACAGATACGCAGTATTTT.

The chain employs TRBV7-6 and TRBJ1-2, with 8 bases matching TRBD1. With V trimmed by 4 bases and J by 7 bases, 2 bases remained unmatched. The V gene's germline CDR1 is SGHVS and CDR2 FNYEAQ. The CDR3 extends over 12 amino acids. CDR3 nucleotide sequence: TGTGCCAGCAGCTCAGGGGGCTCTGGCTACACCTTC. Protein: CASSSGGSGYTF.